This is a list of T cell receptor beta chains from one sample in a study of cytomegalovirus exposure and HLA in healthy donors. Generated by immunoSEQ multiplex PCR, the TCRdb table keeps only in-frame clones and is missing some. This sample contains 65,000 to 85,000 clones. The sequencing sample was made of PBMCs. These receptors were collected from a woman in her twenties or thirties in good health and CMV-seronegative. Both conserved end residues are part of each CDR3. D genes are given only for firm matches.

D gene	J gene	V gene	CDR3 DNA	CDR3 protein
-	TRBJ2-3	TRBV5-1	TGCGCCAGCTTACGGGACATCGACACAGATACGCAGTATTTT	CASLRDIDTDTQYF
TRBD2	TRBJ2-1	TRBV29-1	TGCAGCGTTACTAGCGGGAGCTCCGACAATGAGCAGTTCTTC	CSVTSGSSDNEQFF
TRBD1	TRBJ1-2	TRBV27	TGTGCCAGCAGGTTAAGAGGGGGCGAAGGCTACACCTTC	CASRLRGGEGYTF
-	TRBJ1-5	TRBV6-1	TGTGCCAGCAGTTCCGACCCGGGGGGCAATCAGCCCCAGCATTTT	CASSSDPGGNQPQHF
TRBD1	TRBJ2-7	TRBV7-8	TGTGCCAGCAGCTTTTGGACAGGGGGGGCCTACGAGCAGTACTTC	CASSFWTGGAYEQYF
-	TRBJ1-1	TRBV28	TGTGCCAGCATAAGGGGAGGGGACACTGAAGCTTTCTTT	CASIRGGDTEAFF
-	TRBJ1-2	TRBV2	TGTGCCAGCGGGGAAGATCGCGATGGCTACACCTTC	CASGEDRDGYTF
-	TRBJ1-1	TRBV30	TGTGCCTGGAGTCGCTATTCCACAGGGATTAACACTGAAGCTTTCTTT	CAWSRYSTGINTEAFF
-	TRBJ2-1	TRBV30	TGTGCCTGGCTCGGAGAGAGCTCCGACAATGAGCAGTTCTTC	CAWLGESSDNEQFF
-	TRBJ1-5	TRBV30	TGTGCCTGGACGAGCAGTGGACTGAATCAGCCCCAGCATTTT	CAWTSSGLNQPQHF
TRBD2	TRBJ2-1	TRBV10-3	TGTGCCATCAGTGGACATACGGGGATAGCGGGAGGGCCATGGGAGCAGTTCTTC	CAISGHTGIAGGPWEQFF
-	TRBJ2-7	TRBV5-1	TGCGCCAGCAGCTTGGTACCCGGGTACGAGCAGTACTTC	CASSLVPGYEQYF
TRBD2	TRBJ2-5	TRBV28	TGTGCCAGCAGTTTATACTCAACCGGGGGGAGGCAAGAGACCCAGTACTTC	CASSLYSTGGRQETQYF
-	TRBJ1-1	TRBV5-1	TGCGCCAGCAGCTTGGTTGACGGTGAAGGAGCTGAAGCTTTCTTT	CASSLVDGEGAEAFF
-	TRBJ2-7	TRBV18	TGTGCCAGCTCACCAATGGGGGGTCCCTACGAGCAGTACTTC	CASSPMGGPYEQYF
-	TRBJ1-1	TRBV6-1	TGTGCCAGCAGTGAAGGTCACAGGAGGGAGACTGAAGCTTTCTTT	CASSEGHRRETEAFF
-	TRBJ2-1	TRBV9	TGTGCCAGCAGCGCCTTACAGGGTGCTAATGAGCAGTTCTTC	CASSALQGANEQFF
TRBD1	TRBJ1-1	TRBV4-1	TGCGCCAGCAGCCAAGTTCCGGGACAGGGATCGGACACTGAAGCTTTCTTT	CASSQVPGQGSDTEAFF
TRBD1	TRBJ2-7	TRBV7-9	TGTGCCTCTGAAGGCTCAGGGGGTTCCTACGAGCAGTACTTC	CASEGSGGSYEQYF
TRBD2	TRBJ2-1	TRBV4-3	TGCGCCAGCAGCCAGCCAGCGGGGGGGGGCGATGAGCAGTTCTTC	CASSQPAGGGDEQFF
-	TRBJ2-5	TRBV29-1	TGCAGCGTTTTTTCGCCGGGGGAGACCCAGTACTTC	CSVFSPGETQYF
-	TRBJ1-2	TRBV27	TGTGCCAGCAGGCCGTGGCTCAACTATGGCTACACCTTC	CASRPWLNYGYTF
-	TRBJ1-1	TRBV5-1	TGCGCCAGCAGCCTAATCAGGGAGGCCACTGAAGCTTTCTTT	CASSLIREATEAFF
-	TRBJ2-2	TRBV5-1	TGCGCCAGCAGCCGGAAGGGGGAGGGCTTCGGGGAGCTGTTTTTT	CASSRKGEGFGELFF
-	TRBJ1-6	TRBV30	TGTGCCTGGGGCGGACACAAAAATTCACCCCTCCACTTT	CAWGGHKNSPLHF
TRBD2	TRBJ2-1	TRBV30	TGTGCCGGGAGCCCACTAGCGGGGGGCGTCTATGAGCAGTTCTTC	CAGSPLAGGVYEQFF
TRBD1	TRBJ2-7	TRBV6-5	TGTGCCATCACAGGGGGCGCCTACGAGCAGTACTTC	CAITGGAYEQYF
TRBD2	TRBJ2-5	TRBV27	TGTGCCAGCAGTGCCGGACTAGCGGCTAGGGGGACCCAGTACTTC	CASSAGLAARGTQYF
TRBD1	TRBJ2-7	TRBV6-6	TGTGCCACCGGGGACAGGGGACCCTACGAGCAGTACTTC	CATGDRGPYEQYF
-	TRBJ2-7	TRBV7-2	TGTGCCAGCAGCCCCGGGGGAGAGCCTTACTACGAGCAGTACTTC	CASSPGGEPYYEQYF
-	TRBJ2-1	TRBV5-1	TGCGCCAGCAGCTTGGGGAGCTCCGACAATGAGCAGTTCTTC	CASSLGSSDNEQFF
TRBD2	TRBJ2-2	TRBV14	TGTGCCAGCAGCCACGTACTAGCGGGAGAGGTCGGGGAGCTGTTTTTT	CASSHVLAGEVGELFF
TRBD1	TRBJ1-5	TRBV6-5	TGTGCCAGCAGTCGGGACAGGGGGTCCTATCAGCCCCAGCATTTT	CASSRDRGSYQPQHF
-	TRBJ1-1	TRBV7-3	TGTGCCAGCAGCTTCAAGGGGACTGAAGCTTTCTTT	CASSFKGTEAFF
-	TRBJ2-6	TRBV28	TGTGCCCTCGGTAGTGGCTCTGGGGCCAACGTCCTGACTTTC	CALGSGSGANVLTF
-	TRBJ1-1	TRBV27	TGTGCCAGCAGGAGACACGAGGGGAACACTGAAGCTTTCTTT	CASRRHEGNTEAFF
-	TRBJ1-2	TRBV5-4	TGTGCCAGCAGTGGGCGGGGGAGTGGCTACACCTTC	CASSGRGSGYTF
-	TRBJ2-7	TRBV13	TGTGCCAGCAGCTTAAGGACACCAGGCCACGAGCAGTACTTC	CASSLRTPGHEQYF